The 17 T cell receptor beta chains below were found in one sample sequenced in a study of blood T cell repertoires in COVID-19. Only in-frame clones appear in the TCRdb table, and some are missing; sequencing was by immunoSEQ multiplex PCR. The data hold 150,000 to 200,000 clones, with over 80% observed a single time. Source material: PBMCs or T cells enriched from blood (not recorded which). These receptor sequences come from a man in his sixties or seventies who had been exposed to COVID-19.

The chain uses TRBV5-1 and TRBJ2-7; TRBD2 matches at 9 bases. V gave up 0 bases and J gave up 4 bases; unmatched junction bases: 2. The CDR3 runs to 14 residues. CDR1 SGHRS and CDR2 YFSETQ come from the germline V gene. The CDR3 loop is CASSLVSGGYEQYF. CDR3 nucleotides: TGCGCCAGCAGCTTGGTTAGCGGGGGTTACGAGCAGTACTTC.

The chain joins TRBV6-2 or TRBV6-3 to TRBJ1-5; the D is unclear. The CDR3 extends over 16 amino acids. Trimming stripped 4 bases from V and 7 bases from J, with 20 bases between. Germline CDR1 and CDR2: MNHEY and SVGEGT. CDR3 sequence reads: CASSSVFPGITQPQHF. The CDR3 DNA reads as TGTGCCAGCAGTTCCGTTTTTCCAGGAATTACCCAGCCCCAGCATTTT.

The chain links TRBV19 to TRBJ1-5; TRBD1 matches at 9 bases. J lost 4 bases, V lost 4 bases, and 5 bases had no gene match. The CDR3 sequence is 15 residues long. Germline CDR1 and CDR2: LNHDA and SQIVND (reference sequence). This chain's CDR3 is CASSTFGQGNQPQHF. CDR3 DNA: TGTGCCAGTAGTACGTTTGGACAGGGGAATCAGCCCCAGCATTTT.

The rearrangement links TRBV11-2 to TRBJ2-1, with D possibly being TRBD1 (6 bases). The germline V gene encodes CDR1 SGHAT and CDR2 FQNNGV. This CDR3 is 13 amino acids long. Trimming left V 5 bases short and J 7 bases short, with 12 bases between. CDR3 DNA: TGTGCCAGCAGCGACCAGGGGAGAAATGAGCAGTTCTTC. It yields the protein CASSDQGRNEQFF.

In DNA, the CDR3 is TGTGCCAGCTCACCCGGACGTACGCGGGACACTGAAGCTTTCTTT. Amino acid sequence: CASSPGRTRDTEAFF. The chain combines TRBV18 with TRBJ1-1; D call uncertain. Per germline, CDR1 KGHSH and CDR2 LQKENI. V was clipped by 3 bases and J by 3 bases, with 14 bases between them. The length of the CDR3 is 15 residues. Complete variable domain (other parts from reference TRBV18 and TRBJ1-1): NAGVMQNPRHLVRRRGQEARLRCSPMKGHSHVYWYRQLPEEGLKFMVYLQKENIIDESGMPKERFSAEFPKEGPSILRIQQVVRGDSAAYFCASSPGRTRDTEAFFGQGTRLTVV.

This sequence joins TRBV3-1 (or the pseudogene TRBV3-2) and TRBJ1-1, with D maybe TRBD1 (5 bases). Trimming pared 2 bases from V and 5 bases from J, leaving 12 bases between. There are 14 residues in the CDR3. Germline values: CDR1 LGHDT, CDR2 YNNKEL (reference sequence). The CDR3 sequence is CASSQWRGGTEAFF. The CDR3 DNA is TGTGCCAGCAGCCAATGGAGGGGAGGGACTGAAGCTTTCTTT.

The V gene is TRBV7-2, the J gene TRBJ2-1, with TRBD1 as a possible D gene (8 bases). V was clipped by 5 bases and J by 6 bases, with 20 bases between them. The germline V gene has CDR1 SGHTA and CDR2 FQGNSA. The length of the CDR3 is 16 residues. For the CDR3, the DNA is TGTGCCAGCAGCACCCTTGGACAGGGAGGGGTCAATGAGCAGTTCTTC. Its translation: CASSTLGQGGVNEQFF.

The CDR3 sequence: CSAPGQGGNTIYF. CDR3 in DNA: TGCAGCGCCCCGGGACAGGGTGGAAACACCATATATTTT. The V call is TRBV29-1, the J call TRBJ1-3; 9 nucleotides match TRBD1. Trimming cost V 7 bases and J 3 bases; bases outside gene matches: 4. This CDR3 has 13 residues. Germline V gene data show CDR1 as SQVTM and CDR2 as ANQGSEA. The full variable domain, with the rest looked up from reference TRBV29-1 and TRBJ1-3, is SAVISQKPSRDICQRGTSLTIQCQVDSQVTMMFWYRQQPGQSLTLIATANQGSEATYESGFVIDKFPISRPNLTFSTLTVSNMSPEDSSIYLCSAPGQGGNTIYFGEGSWLTVV.

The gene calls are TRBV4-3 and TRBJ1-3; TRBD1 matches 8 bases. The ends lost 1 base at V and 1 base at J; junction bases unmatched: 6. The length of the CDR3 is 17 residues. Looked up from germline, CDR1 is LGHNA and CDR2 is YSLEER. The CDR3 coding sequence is TGCGCCAGCAGCCAAGTCGGCAGGGGGCAATCTGGAAACACCATATATTTT. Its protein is CASSQVGRGQSGNTIYF.

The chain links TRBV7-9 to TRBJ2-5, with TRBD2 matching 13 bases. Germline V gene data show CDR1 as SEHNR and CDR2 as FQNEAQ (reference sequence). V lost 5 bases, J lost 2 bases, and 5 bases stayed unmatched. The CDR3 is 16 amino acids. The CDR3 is CASSRGTSGAQETQYF. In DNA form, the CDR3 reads TGTGCCAGCAGCCGGGGGACTAGCGGGGCACAAGAGACCCAGTACTTC.

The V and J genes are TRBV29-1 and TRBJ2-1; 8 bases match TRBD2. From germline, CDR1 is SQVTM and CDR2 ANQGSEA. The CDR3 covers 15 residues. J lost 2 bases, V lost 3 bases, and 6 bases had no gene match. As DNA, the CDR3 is TGCAGCGTTGATTACACTAGCGGCCCCTACAATGAGCAGTTCTTC. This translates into CSVDYTSGPYNEQFF.

CDR3 coding DNA: TGTGCCAGCAGTTTAGGGGCCGACAGGGCCCAGTACTTC. Amino acids: CASSLGADRAQYF. J is TRBJ2-7 and V is TRBV12-3 or TRBV12-4; 7 nucleotides line up with TRBD1. The J segment lost 10 bases and the V segment lost 1 base, leaving 7 bases of the junction unmatched. CDR3 length: 13 residues.

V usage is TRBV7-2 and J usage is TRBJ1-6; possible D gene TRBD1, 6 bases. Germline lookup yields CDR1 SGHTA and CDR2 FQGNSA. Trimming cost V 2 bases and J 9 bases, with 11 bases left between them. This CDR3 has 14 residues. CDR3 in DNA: TGTGCCAGCAGCTTAAAACAGGGACCTTCACCCCTCCACTTT. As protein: CASSLKQGPSPLHF.

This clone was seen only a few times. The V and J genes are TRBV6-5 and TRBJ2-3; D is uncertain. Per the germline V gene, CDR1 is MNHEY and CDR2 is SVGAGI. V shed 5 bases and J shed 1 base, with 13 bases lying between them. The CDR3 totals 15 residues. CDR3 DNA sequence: TGTGCCAGCAGTCCCAGGTTTTTGGGCACAGATACGCAGTATTTT. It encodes CASSPRFLGTDTQYF.

CDR3 in DNA: TGTGCCAGCAGCTTGGGGCGCTGGGAGGGTGAAAAACTGTTTTTT. Translation gives CASSLGRWEGEKLFF. This chain uses TRBV5-5 with TRBJ1-4; no firm D call. V was trimmed by 0 bases and J by 7 bases, leaving 13 bases between them. Germline-derived CDR1 and CDR2 are SGHKS and YYEKEE (reference sequence). The CDR3 extends over 15 amino acids.

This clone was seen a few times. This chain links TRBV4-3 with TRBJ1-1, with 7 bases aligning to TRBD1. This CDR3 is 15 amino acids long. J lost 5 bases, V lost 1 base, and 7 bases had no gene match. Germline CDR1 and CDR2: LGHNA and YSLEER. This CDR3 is CASSQGQGRETEAFF. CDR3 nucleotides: TGCGCCAGCAGCCAAGGACAGGGAAGGGAAACTGAAGCTTTCTTT.

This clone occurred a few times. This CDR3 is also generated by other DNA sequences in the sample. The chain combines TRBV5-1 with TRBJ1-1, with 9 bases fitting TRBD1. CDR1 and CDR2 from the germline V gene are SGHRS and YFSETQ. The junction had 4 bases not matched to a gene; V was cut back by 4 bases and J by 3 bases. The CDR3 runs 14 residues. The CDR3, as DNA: TGCGCCAGCAGCCCGGGACAGGGTTACACTGAAGCTTTCTTT. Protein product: CASSPGQGYTEAFF.